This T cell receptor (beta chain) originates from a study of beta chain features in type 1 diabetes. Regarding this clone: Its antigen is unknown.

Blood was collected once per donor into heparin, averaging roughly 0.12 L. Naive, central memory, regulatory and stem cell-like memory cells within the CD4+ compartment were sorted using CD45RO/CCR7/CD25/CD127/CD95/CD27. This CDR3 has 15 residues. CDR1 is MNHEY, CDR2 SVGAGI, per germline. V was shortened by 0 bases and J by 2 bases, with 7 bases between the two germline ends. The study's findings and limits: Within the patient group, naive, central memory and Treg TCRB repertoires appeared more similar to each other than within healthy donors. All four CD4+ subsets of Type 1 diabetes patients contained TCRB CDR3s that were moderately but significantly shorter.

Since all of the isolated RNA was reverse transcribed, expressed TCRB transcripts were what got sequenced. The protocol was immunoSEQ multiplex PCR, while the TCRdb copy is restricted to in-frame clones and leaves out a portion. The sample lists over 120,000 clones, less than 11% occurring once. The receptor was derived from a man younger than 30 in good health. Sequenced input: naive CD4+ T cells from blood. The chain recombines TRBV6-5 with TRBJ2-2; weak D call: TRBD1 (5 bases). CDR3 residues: CASSYSWGNTGELFF. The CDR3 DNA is TGTGCCAGCAGTTACTCCTGGGGCAACACCGGGGAGCTGTTTTTT.